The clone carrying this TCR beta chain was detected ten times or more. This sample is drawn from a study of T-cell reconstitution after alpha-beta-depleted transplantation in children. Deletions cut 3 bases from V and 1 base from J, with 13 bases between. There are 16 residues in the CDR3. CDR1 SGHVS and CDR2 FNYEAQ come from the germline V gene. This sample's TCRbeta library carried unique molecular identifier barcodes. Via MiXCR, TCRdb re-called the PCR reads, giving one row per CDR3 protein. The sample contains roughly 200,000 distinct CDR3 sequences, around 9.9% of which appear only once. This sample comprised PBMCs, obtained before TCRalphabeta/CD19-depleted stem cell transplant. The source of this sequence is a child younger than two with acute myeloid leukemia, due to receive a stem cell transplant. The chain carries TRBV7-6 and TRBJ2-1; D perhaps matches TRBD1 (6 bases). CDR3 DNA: TGTGCCAGCAGCTTCGGACAGCGCAATTCCTACAATGAGCAGTTCTTC. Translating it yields CASSFGQRNSYNEQFF.